This T cell receptor beta chain is from a study of regulatory T cells in long-lasting Graves disease. The time point is: newly diagnosed GD, antithyroid drugs for less than 3 months. TCR sequences were obtained from RNA taken from PBMCs. Libraries of TCR beta came from iRepertoire HTBI primers plus Arm-PCR of CDR3 regions. TCRdb reprocessed the multiplex PCR reads with MiXCR, giving one entry per CDR3 protein. The sample has approximately 270,000 distinct CDR3 sequences, more than 15% seen once. Germline CDR1 MGHRA, CDR2 YSYEKL. The V gene lost 0 bases and the J gene lost 7 bases, with 18 bases spanning the gap. CDR3 length equals 16 residues. Many counts were recorded for this clonotype. The sample was also reused in another study, on T cells in Graves' hyperthyroidism and ophthalmopathy. That paper states: Patients aged 18 to 65 had newly diagnosed hyperthyroidism that had lasted under 2 months. Classification by a 13 V-J model distinguished ophthalmopathy from stable hyperthyroidism.

This chain links TRBV4-1 with TRBJ2-5; D is possibly TRBD1 or TRBD2 (5 bases each). The TCR sequence derives from a young woman with Graves disease. The sample in question was peripheral blood mononuclear cells (PBMCs), obtained at new diagnosis, from a patient treated with antithyroid drugs. As DNA, the CDR3 is TGCGCCAGCAGCCAAGATGGGGGACCGGTAATGGGGACCCAGTACTTC. Amino acids: CASSQDGGPVMGTQYF.